These 6 T cell receptor beta chains came from one sample sequenced in a study of beta chain features in type 1 diabetes. Study results and caveats: Among patients with Type 1 diabetes, TCRB CDR3s were moderately but significantly shorter in every one of the four CD4+ subsets.

Investigators reverse transcribed all isolated RNA, so they sequenced expressed TCRB transcripts. The table came from immunoSEQ multiplex PCR; TCRdb's copy has only in-frame clones and leaves some out. In the table there are about 150,000 clones, approximately 10% of which are singletons. No antigen is known for these receptors. Sample: central memory CD4+ T cells from blood. Receptor source: a man aged 25-45 years with type 1 diabetes.

This chain links TRBV30 with TRBJ2-7; D is unresolved. The V end lost 3 bases, the J end lost 2 bases, and 8 bases lay between the germline ends. Germline-derived CDR1 and CDR2 are GTSNPN and SVGIG (reference sequence). There are 12 residues in the CDR3. This CDR3 reads CAWSSVPYEQYF. The CDR3 DNA is TGTGCCTGGAGCAGCGTTCCCTACGAGCAGTACTTC. Using reference TRBV30 and TRBJ2-7 for the parts outside the CDR3, the full variable domain is SQTIHQWPATLVQPVGSPLSLECTVEGTSNPNLYWYRQAAGRGLQLLFYSVGIGQISSEVPQNLSASRPQDRQFILSSKKLLLSDSGFYLCAWSSVPYEQYFGPGTRLTVT.

The V and J genes are TRBV15 and TRBJ1-5; 7 nucleotides align to TRBD1. This CDR3 contains 15 residues. Germline V gene sequence: CDR1 LNHNV, CDR2 YYDKDF (reference sequence). The V gene end was trimmed by 3 bases and the J gene end by 2 bases; junction bases not matched to a gene: 4. The CDR3 reads CATSSQGGGNQPQHF. The CDR3 DNA is TGTGCCACCAGCAGTCAGGGGGGTGGCAATCAGCCCCAGCATTTT. The full variable domain, rest sourced from reference TRBV15 and TRBJ1-5, is DAMVIQNPRYQVTQFGKPVTLSCSQTLNHNVMYWYQQKSSQAPKLLFHYYDKDFNNEADTPDNFQSRRPNTSFCFLDIRSPGLGDTAMYLCATSSQGGGNQPQHFGDGTRLSIL.

The rearrangement joins TRBV6-4 to TRBJ1-1; 9 bases agree with TRBD1. The V segment lost 5 bases and the J segment 9 bases; nucleotides outside the gene matches: 10. CDR3 size: 14 residues. Germline CDR1 reads MRHNA; CDR2 reads SNTAGT. Written as DNA, the CDR3 is TGTGCCAGCAGTTCCCAACCGGGACAGGGAAAAGCTTTCTTT. It specifies CASSSQPGQGKAFF.

DNA for the CDR3: TGTGCCAGCAGCCTAGCGGGAGTAGACGAGCAGTACTTC. Protein sequence: CASSLAGVDEQYF. The rearrangement links TRBV4-2 to TRBJ2-7, with 9 bases that match TRBD2. The junction had 3 bases not matched to a gene; V was cut back by 4 bases and J by 5 bases. The germline V gene has CDR1 LGHNA and CDR2 YNFKEQ. The CDR3 consists of 13 residues.

V and J are TRBV19 and TRBJ2-6, with a weak D call TRBD2 (5 bases). This CDR3 region has 14 residues. Deletions cut 5 bases from V and 1 base from J, with 6 bases between. CDR1 LNHDA and CDR2 SQIVND come from the germline V gene (reference sequence). CDR3 amino acids: CASSRGSGANVLTF. Written as DNA, the CDR3 is TGTGCCAGTAGTCGGGGTTCTGGGGCCAACGTCCTGACTTTC. The whole variable domain, remainder taken from reference TRBV19 and TRBJ2-6, is DGGITQSPKYLFRKEGQNVTLSCEQNLNHDAMYWYRQDPGQGLRLIYYSQIVNDFQKGDIAEGYSVSREKKESFPLTVTSAQKNPTAFYLCASSRGSGANVLTFGAGSRLTVL.

A few counts support this clone. The chain couples TRBV18 to TRBJ1-1; D gene unclear. The CDR3 runs 13 residues. Germline V gene data show CDR1 as KGHSH and CDR2 as LQKENI. Trimming stripped 2 bases from V and 3 bases from J, with 7 bases between. The chain's CDR3 is CASSPREYTEAFF. In nucleotides, the CDR3 is TGTGCCAGCTCACCAAGGGAGTACACTGAAGCTTTCTTT.